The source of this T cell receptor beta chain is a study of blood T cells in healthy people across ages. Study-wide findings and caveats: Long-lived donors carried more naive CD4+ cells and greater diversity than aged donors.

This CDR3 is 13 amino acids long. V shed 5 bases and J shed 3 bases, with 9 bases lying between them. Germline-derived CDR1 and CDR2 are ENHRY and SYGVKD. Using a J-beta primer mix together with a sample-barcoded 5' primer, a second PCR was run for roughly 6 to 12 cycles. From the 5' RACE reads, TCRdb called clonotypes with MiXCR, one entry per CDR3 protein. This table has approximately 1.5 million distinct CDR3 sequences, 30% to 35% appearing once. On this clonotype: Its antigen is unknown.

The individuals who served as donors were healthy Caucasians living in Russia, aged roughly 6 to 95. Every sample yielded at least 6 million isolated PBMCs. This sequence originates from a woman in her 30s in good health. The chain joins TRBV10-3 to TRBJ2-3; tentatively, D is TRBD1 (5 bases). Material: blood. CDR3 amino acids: CAISLQVTDTQYF. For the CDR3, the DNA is TGTGCCATCAGTTTACAGGTTACAGATACGCAGTATTTT.